The following is a T cell receptor beta chain sequence with its context. No antigen is known for it. A read error may be the cause here, since a much bigger clone is one base away. The library was made by 5' RACE. Sequencer: Illumina HiSeq 2500. A second PCR of roughly 6 to 11 cycles was performed with a sample-barcoded 5' primer and a J-beta primer mix. A template-switch 5' adaptor carrying 12 random nucleotides introduced a unique molecular identifier onto each TCR beta cDNA molecule. Each sample yielded at least 2.5 million CDR3-containing paired-end reads. First-strand cDNA synthesis was performed from all RNA using the Mint cDNA synthesis kit, with priming by a TRBC-specific oligonucleotide. Following uracil-DNA glycosylase treatment, all cDNA underwent a first 18-cycle PCR with the universal primers M1SS and BC2_uni_R. Under the source paper's analysis protocol: Normalization of each sample was performed by random selection of 1 million high-quality reads, each carrying a distinct molecular identifier. Instead of being binned into consensus sequences, reads that shared molecular identifiers were thrown out. MiTCR, with a Q25 quality threshold and the strictest error-elimination algorithm, was used for CDR3 identification, clonotype clustering and error correction. Lower-bound total TCR beta diversity was estimated with a nonparametric unseen species model using Euler transformation. TCRdb reworked the public reads: Q25 trimming with fastp, MiXCR clone assembly, productive beta chains retained. Each record represents a unique CDR3 protein, reported with the most common genes and DNA among its rows. TCRdb assigned the V and J calls; the authors' analysis was not used. In all, the sample holds about 1.6 million distinct CDR3 sequences, and roughly 30% of those were seen once. The leading ten clones occupy about 11% of the sample.

This sample was taken from a study of blood T cells in healthy people across ages (dated by TCRdb to 2014 to 2015). For context, the study as a whole: In model experiments, template switching captured roughly one uniquely barcoded TCR beta cDNA molecule for every two T cells. To avoid experimental bias, donors of different ages were spread randomly across the sequencing lanes. Using the same blood draw, the study looked at two additional independent replicas of 1 million unique cDNA reads for two donors, one aged 18 to 29 and the other aged 80 or older. Four age groups were formed from the donors: young (average around 15 years), middle-aged (around 39), aged (62) and long-lived (around 82). Using deep sequencing normalized with unique cDNA molecular identifiers, the study measured how TCR beta repertoire diversity changes with age. Results and caveats for the whole study, not just this receptor: Total diversity estimates from one million sequenced T cells were considered lower bounds and underestimates. Because the CMV infection status of the donors was unknown, age-related changes in expanded clonotypes may potentially have been confounded. Because profiling used bulk unsorted PBMCs, naive and antigen-experienced compartments could not be compared conclusively. As age increased, observed TCR beta diversity per million T cells dropped in a roughly linear way, and a significant reduction was already evident by age roughly 36. Compared with the aged group, the long-lived group had more naive CD4+ T cells, fewer expanded clones and increased TCR diversity, a pattern suggesting age selection. The percentage of naive T cells measured by flow cytometry correlated strongly with observed TCR beta diversity.

Donors were 39 systemically healthy Caucasian individuals from Russia aged roughly 6 to 90 years. Each donor gave roughly 9 milliliters of peripheral blood, drawn into EDTA-treated Vacutainer tubes. Ficoll-Paque density-gradient centrifugation was used to isolate PBMCs, with at least 7 million per sample. Total RNA, at least 6 micrograms per sample, was extracted from PBMCs with Trizol reagent. For every donor, an aliquot of PBMCs went through flow cytometry to measure the percentages of naive CD45RAhigh/CD27high T cells. Taken from cysteine to phenylalanine, the CDR3 has 15 residues. Only the CDR3 portion is preserved as DNA: 45 bases, with reading frame beginning at the first base. CDR1 and CDR2 (DFQATT, SNEGSKA) derive from the germline V gene (reference sequence). V ends up 5 bases short and J 9 bases short, with an unmatched junction base count of 11.

The sequenced sample was blood. The chain was built from TRBV20-1 and TRBJ2-1; 12 central bases correspond to TRBD2. The sequence came from a woman aged 25 to 39 in good health. The CDR3 amino acid sequence is: CSAPLGPSGRAEQFF. The sequence in DNA is TGCAGTGCTCCTCTTGGTCCTAGCGGGAGGGCTGAGCAGTTCTTC.